The clone carrying this T cell receptor (beta chain) was counted at least ten times. Antigen unknown. cDNA was made by 5'RACE with 10-nucleotide random UMIs. TCRdb reprocessed the 5' RACE reads with MiXCR, giving one entry per CDR3 protein. Of tens of thousands of distinct CDR3 sequences in the sample, approximately 3.5% are singletons; the top ten hold roughly 2.9%. These data originate in a study of neurological immune-mediated disorders. Study at large: The roughly 34 patients with multiple sclerosis comprised about 31 relapsing-remitting cases and 3 secondary progressive cases. Study-wide findings and caveats: The multiple sclerosis repertoire cluster lacked an association with any feature, whether clinical or MRI.

V was trimmed by 4 bases and J by 8 bases, leaving 12 bases between them. The CDR3 consists of 12 residues. Germline CDR1 MNHEY, CDR2 SVGEGT. J is TRBJ2-7 and V is TRBV6-2 or TRBV6-3; D assignment may be TRBD1 or TRBD2 (5 bases each). The receptor was isolated from a woman in her forties or fifties with multiple sclerosis. Sequenced sample: PBMCs. The DNA of the CDR3 is TGTGCCAGCAGTTTAAAGGGGAGTCAGCAGTACTTC. Protein sequence: CASSLKGSQQYF.